This is a list of T cell receptor beta chains from one sample in a study of blood T cell repertoires in COVID-19. Measured with immunoSEQ multiplex PCR; TCRdb has only the in-frame clones, and not every one. The sample consists of approximately 350,000 clones, approximately 86% of them appearing once. The sample consisted of peripheral blood. The receptors were sampled from a woman aged 60-70 years with COVID-19, enrolled during active disease. The CDR3 runs from the conserved cysteine through the conserved F or W. The order of the fields is D gene, clone size, V gene, J gene, CDR3 protein, CDR3 DNA. A D gene is named only where the DNA matches it firmly. Clone size is shown for a subset of rows, as once, few, many or a class of expanded clone.

TRBD2	NA	TRBV7-2	TRBJ2-7	CASSSTRTSGTYEQYF	TGTGCCAGCAGTTCGACAAGGACTAGCGGAACCTACGAGCAGTACTTC
NA	NA	TRBV9	TRBJ1-3	CASSVDDSLSGNTIYF	TGTGCCAGCAGCGTAGACGACAGCCTCTCTGGAAACACCATATATTTT
NA	NA	TRBV19	TRBJ2-5	CASRRAQETQYF	TGTGCCAGTAGGAGGGCGCAAGAGACCCAGTACTTC
NA	NA	TRBV12-5	TRBJ1-1	CASGLVLQGMNTEAFF	TGTGCTAGTGGTTTAGTCTTACAGGGCATGAACACTGAAGCTTTCTTT
TRBD1	NA	TRBV7-3	TRBJ2-2	CATRRTGGAAGELFF	TGTGCCACCAGAAGGACAGGGGGCGCAGCCGGGGAGCTGTTTTTT
TRBD1	NA	TRBV9	TRBJ1-1	CASSVVGGGTGSEAFF	TGTGCCAGCAGCGTAGTAGGGGGCGGGACGGGTTCCGAAGCTTTCTTT
NA	NA	TRBV6-6	TRBJ1-1	CASAQGETEAFF	TGTGCCAGCGCTCAGGGTGAAACTGAAGCTTTCTTT
NA	NA	TRBV3-1/TRBV3-2	TRBJ2-2	CASSQGSGGGLNTGELFF	TGTGCCAGCAGCCAAGGGTCAGGCGGGGGCCTGAACACCGGGGAGCTGTTTTTT
NA	NA	TRBV5-4	TRBJ1-2	CASSLGEGYGYTF	TGTGCCAGCAGCTTGGGGGAGGGCTATGGCTACACCTTC
TRBD1	once	TRBV7-6	TRBJ1-2	CASSAYRDRYAYGYTF	TGTGCCAGCAGCGCATACCGGGACAGATACGCCTATGGCTACACCTTC
NA	NA	TRBV18	TRBJ2-3	CASSPDARVRTDTQYF	TGTGCCAGCTCACCAGATGCGAGGGTTCGCACAGATACGCAGTATTTT
NA	NA	TRBV27	TRBJ1-1	CASSLSGGLGTEAFF	TGTGCCAGCAGTTTATCGGGGGGTCTGGGCACTGAAGCTTTCTTT
TRBD1	few	TRBV9	TRBJ1-4	CASSGQGGEKLFF	TGTGCCAGCAGCGGACAGGGTGGTGAAAAACTGTTTTTT
NA	NA	TRBV5-6	TRBJ2-7	CASSWGSPRGDEQYF	TGTGCCAGCAGCTGGGGATCCCCCCGGGGAGACGAGCAGTACTTC
NA	once	TRBV30	TRBJ2-1	CAWSAGGSYNEQFF	TGTGCCTGGAGTGCAGGGGGGTCCTACAATGAGCAGTTCTTC
NA	NA	TRBV30	TRBJ2-7	CAWSVVVYPTTEQYF	TGTGCCTGGAGTGTTGTAGTCTACCCAACTACCGAGCAGTACTTC
TRBD1	NA	TRBV5-1	TRBJ2-5	CASSFGQVVETQYF	TGCGCCAGCAGCTTCGGACAGGTCGTCGAGACCCAGTACTTC
NA	NA	TRBV3-1/TRBV3-2	TRBJ1-1	CASSQGNRLTCTEAFF	TGTGCCAGCAGCCAAGGGAATCGTTTGACTTGCACTGAAGCTTTCTTT
NA	NA	TRBV4-1	TRBJ2-1	CASSQEGTFYVNEQFF	TGCGCCAGCAGCCAAGAGGGGACTTTCTACGTCAATGAGCAGTTCTTC
TRBD1	once	TRBV18	TRBJ1-1	CASSPRTGQNTEAFF	TGTGCCAGCTCACCCCGGACAGGACAGAACACTGAAGCTTTCTTT
TRBD2	NA	TRBV18	TRBJ2-1	CASSMRVAGALDEQFF	TGTGCCAGCTCAATGAGGGTAGCGGGGGCCTTGGATGAGCAGTTCTTC
NA	NA	TRBV19	TRBJ1-5	CASSIVGGASQPQHF	TGTGCCAGTAGTATAGTGGGAGGGGCGAGTCAGCCCCAGCATTTT
NA	NA	TRBV9	TRBJ1-1	CASSVVTQNTEAFF	TGTGCCAGCAGCGTAGTGACACAGAACACTGAAGCTTTCTTT
NA	NA	TRBV18	TRBJ1-2	CASSPMDIGYGYTF	TGTGCCAGCTCACCGATGGACATTGGGTATGGCTACACCTTC
NA	NA	TRBV11-3	TRBJ2-1	CASSLDHGGYEQFF	TGTGCCAGCAGCTTAGATCACGGCGGGTATGAGCAGTTCTTC
NA	NA	TRBV2	TRBJ1-1	CASKRTLRGVFTEAFF	TGTGCCAGCAAACGGACCCTCAGGGGCGTATTCACTGAAGCTTTCTTT
TRBD1	NA	TRBV4-2	TRBJ1-2	CASSQEGGGTEVF	TGTGCCAGCAGCCAAGAGGGAGGTGGGACAGAGGTCTTC
TRBD1	NA	TRBV2	TRBJ2-7	CASRVNRGSNYEQYF	TGTGCCAGCAGGGTAAACAGGGGGTCAAACTACGAGCAGTACTTC
TRBD1	NA	TRBV2	TRBJ1-1	CASSGQGYEAFF	TGTGCCAGCAGTGGACAGGGGTATGAAGCTTTCTTT
NA	once	TRBV30	TRBJ2-5	CAWSVLDNQETQYF	TGTGCCTGGAGTGTACTGGACAATCAAGAGACCCAGTACTTC
NA	NA	TRBV11-2	TRBJ1-2	CASSPTTQTGIHGYTF	TGTGCCAGCAGCCCGACAACTCAGACAGGAATTCATGGCTACACCTTC
NA	NA	TRBV10-3	TRBJ1-5	CAISDPGYSNQPQHF	TGTGCCATCAGTGACCCAGGTTATAGCAATCAGCCCCAGCATTTT
NA	NA	TRBV6-2/TRBV6-3	TRBJ1-1	CASSYSGYTKNTEAFF	TGTGCCAGCAGTTACTCTGGCTACACTAAGAACACTGAAGCTTTCTTT
NA	NA	TRBV5-1	TRBJ2-7	CASSFPATYEQYF	TGCGCCAGCAGCTTCCCAGCGACCTACGAGCAGTACTTC
TRBD1	NA	TRBV11-2	TRBJ2-7	CASSASVLTGTAYEQYF	TGTGCCAGCAGCGCTTCCGTTCTAACCGGGACAGCCTACGAGCAGTACTTC
NA	NA	TRBV11-2	TRBJ2-5	CASSPSAGSHLGETQYF	TGTGCCAGCAGCCCGAGTGCGGGGAGCCATCTTGGAGAGACCCAGTACTTC
NA	NA	TRBV19	TRBJ1-1	CASSIAGAWLDTEAFF	TGTGCCAGTAGTATAGCAGGGGCGTGGTTGGACACTGAAGCTTTCTTT
TRBD2	few	TRBV30	TRBJ2-1	CAWSAGGTYNEQFF	TGTGCCTGGAGCGCGGGGGGAACTTACAATGAGCAGTTCTTC
NA	NA	TRBV9	TRBJ1-6	CASSVGSNHNSPLHF	TGTGCCAGCAGCGTAGGTAGCAATCATAATTCACCCCTCCACTTT
TRBD1	NA	TRBV11-3	TRBJ2-1	CASSPGQGARNEQFF	TGTGCCAGCAGCCCGGGACAGGGGGCGCGGAATGAGCAGTTCTTC
NA	NA	TRBV11-2	TRBJ2-7	CASSLVGRGDGEQYF	TGTGCCAGCAGCTTAGTCGGCAGGGGAGACGGGGAGCAGTACTTC
TRBD2	NA	TRBV27	TRBJ2-7	CASSSGGAGGIEQYF	TGTGCCAGCAGTTCCGGGGGGGCCGGGGGGATCGAGCAGTACTTC
TRBD1	NA	TRBV2	TRBJ2-1	CASSARTGGMDEQFF	TGTGCCAGCAGTGCCAGGACAGGGGGGATGGATGAGCAGTTCTTC
TRBD2	NA	TRBV10-3	TRBJ2-3	CAISWTGTSDLTDTQYF	TGTGCCATCAGCTGGACCGGGACTAGCGATCTCACAGATACGCAGTATTTT
NA	once	TRBV7-2	TRBJ1-2	CASSGTGVSNYGYTF	TGTGCCAGCAGCGGTACAGGAGTATCTAACTATGGCTACACCTTC
TRBD1	NA	TRBV27	TRBJ1-2	CASSWSGGAKNYGYTF	TGTGCCAGCAGTTGGTCAGGGGGCGCGAAAAACTATGGCTACACCTTC
NA	NA	TRBV24-1	TRBJ2-3	CATSDPRTDYTDTQYF	TGTGCCACCAGTGATCCTAGGACAGATTACACAGATACGCAGTATTTT
NA	NA	TRBV11-2	TRBJ1-2	CASSLDRSGQGYTF	TGTGCCAGCAGCTTAGATCGCTCAGGGCAGGGCTACACCTTC
NA	NA	TRBV5-1	TRBJ2-3	CASSLVVSRGTDTQYF	TGCGCCAGCAGCTTGGTCGTTTCCAGGGGTACAGATACGCAGTATTTT
NA	NA	TRBV6-5	TRBJ2-7	CAGNSQAGAHEQYF	TGTGCCGGAAACTCGCAGGCAGGGGCTCACGAGCAGTACTTC
NA	NA	TRBV7-7	TRBJ1-6	CASSLARSSYNSPLHF	TGTGCCAGCAGCTTAGCAAGGAGCTCCTATAATTCACCCCTCCACTTT
TRBD2	NA	TRBV3-1/TRBV3-2	TRBJ2-5	CASSQGWSSGDQETQYF	TGTGCCAGCAGCCAAGGATGGTCTAGCGGGGACCAAGAGACCCAGTACTTC
NA	NA	TRBV7-3	TRBJ2-3	CASSRVASTDTQYF	TGTGCCAGCAGCCGGGTGGCGAGCACAGATACGCAGTATTTT
NA	NA	TRBV4-1	TRBJ1-4	CASSQAGLEKLFF	TGCGCCAGCAGCCAAGCGGGGTTGGAAAAACTGTTTTTT